One and the same sample provided the 2 T cell receptor beta chains below, sequenced in a study of T cell repertoires in cytomegalovirus infection (dated by TCRdb to between 2018 and 2021). In light of the paper, this sample's treatment or condition label describes: in vitro stimulation with specific CMV peptide epitopes to enrich CMV-specific T cells. Sequencing was performed on an Illumina HiSeq 1500. TCRdb took the public reads, trimmed them with fastp at Q25, ran MiXCR for clone calling and kept in-frame beta chains. CDR3 protein duplicates are merged, each entry listing the most common genes and DNA. The sample profile shows roughly 990,000 distinct CDR3 sequences; roughly 31% of them were found once. More than 13% of the sample goes to the ten largest clones. Antigens for these TCRs are unknown. The source material was cultured CD8+ T cells from PBMCs, sampled from culture after CMV antigen stimulation. The receptor source for this set is a human donor in good health (CMV status not recorded). Some clones in this sample may be carry-over from other donors' samples.

This clonotype has only a few counts. This chain links TRBV7-9 with TRBJ2-1; 7 bases line up with TRBD1. Germline loops: CDR1 SEHNR, CDR2 FQNEAQ (reference sequence). The junction had 5 bases not matched to a gene; V was cut back by 3 bases and J by 3 bases. This CDR3 region has 15 residues. The CDR3 is CASSFSGQLYNEQFF. CDR3 DNA: TGTGCCAGCAGCTTCTCGGGACAGCTCTACAATGAGCAGTTCTTC.

This clonotype was picked up a small number of times. The J gene is TRBJ1-6, the V gene TRBV4-1, with a weak D call TRBD1 (6 bases). Trimming took 1 base from V and 8 from J, leaving 18 bases between them. Looked up from germline, CDR1 is MGHRA and CDR2 is YSYEKL. CDR3 size: 17 residues. The CDR3 is CASSQGGLTGLDSPLHF. The CDR3 bases are TGCGCCAGCAGCCAAGGGGGCCTCACAGGGTTGGATTCACCCCTCCACTTT.